This T cell receptor beta chain was recorded in a study of Ad26.COV2.S vaccination and SARS-CoV-2 variants (dated by TCRdb to the early 2020s). About the full investigation: Vaccine-arm donors came from COV1001, a multicentre, randomized, double-blind, placebo-controlled phase I-IIa trial of Ad26.COV2.S in healthy adults. Participants in the trial were split at random into five groups of five each, receiving low-dose or high-dose Ad26.COV2.S once or twice, or else placebo on both occasions. Investigators did not know the trial group allocation while performing experiments and assessing outcomes. TCRbeta repertoire sequencing was used to assess the specificity and breadth of SARS-CoV-2-reactive T cell receptors after Ad26.COV2.S vaccination. A total of about 30 samples were included in the TCR-sequenced set, comprising about 20 Ad26.COV2.S vaccine recipients, 5 placebo recipients and 8 SARS-CoV-2 convalescent individuals. Dosing of Ad26.COV2.S was intramuscular, at either 5x10^10 or 1x10^11 viral particles, delivered as one shot or as two shots spaced 56 days apart. The full study reports these points: Compared with placebo recipients, Ad26.COV2.S recipients showed higher spike-specific TCR breadth (P = 0.0014). After vaccination, substantial breadth of spike-specific CD8+ and CD4+ T cell responses was reported. The study was not powered for comparison of responses between vaccine doses or regimens. Vaccine and placebo recipients had similar non-spike TCR breadth, a finding consistent with the vaccine containing only spike. According to the authors, total T cell responses may have been underestimated by the TCR breadth and depth analyses.

This specimen's treatment or condition label, per the study, means: 19 received Ad26.COV2.S at low or high dose, single or two shots; a few received placebo; per-sample allocation not given. For vaccine and placebo recipients, the sequenced repertoires came from samples collected on day 63 after the first injection. Cohort 1b enrolled around 24 adults aged 18-55 years at a single site in Boston, USA, between 29 July and 7 August 2020. Ad26.COV2.S was a replication-incompetent adenovirus type 26 vector expressing a prefusion-stabilized SARS-CoV-2 spike protein from the original Wuhan strain. Looking up the germline V gene (reference sequence) yields CDR1 SGHNT and CDR2 YYREEE. The V end loses 0 bases and the J end loses 7 bases, and a stretch of 13 bases separates them. Reading from cysteine to phenylalanine, the CDR3 counts 14 amino acids. Only the CDR3 DNA is retained, 42 bases long and in frame from the first base.

As to this clone: Which antigen it targets is not known. Base qualities were left out, and no much larger clone turns up one base away.

The immunoSEQ Assay was the method used to sequence TCRbeta CDR3 regions. After extraction, genomic DNA underwent amplification by bias-controlled multiplex PCR, followed by high-throughput sequencing. For the original study's pipeline: To quantify the absolute abundance of each unique TCRbeta CDR3 region, sequences were collapsed and filtered. T cell fraction was estimated by normalizing TCRbeta template counts to usable DNA, which was measured by amplifying reference genes present in all nucleated cells. Repertoire TCRs were annotated as SARS-CoV-2-specific by exact matching of V gene, CDR3 amino acid sequence and J gene to a known reactive TCR set. The reference SARS-CoV-2 TCR set came from MIRA and was filtered for enrichment in COVID-19-positive ImmuneCODE repertoires, removing public or cross-reactive TCRs. Based on the MIRA antigens, annotated TCRs were further analysed at the level of specific ORF or position within ORF. Breadth was defined as annotated unique rearrangements over total unique productive rearrangements; depth was the summed frequency of those rearrangements. TCR breadth was compared between groups using two-sided Wilcoxon rank-sum tests. Sourced from immuneACCESS, this table was stored by TCRdb with only in-frame sequences that have V and J called. A share of the clones is absent; for the studies checked, an unresolved V gene accounts for under half, and the remainder has no known explanation. That table supplies the V and J calls and clone size; D and trimming were determined from the DNA. The sample table lists some 340,000 clones, about 82% of them with a count of one. Of the sample, roughly 2% is held by the ten largest clones.

The sample consisted of peripheral blood, taken in a trial of Ad26.COV2.S vaccine versus placebo. This receptor was identified in a person between 18 and 65 years old who received the Ad26.COV2.S COVID-19 vaccine or a placebo. The V and J segments used are TRBV5-4 and TRBJ2-5; a tentative D match to TRBD1 spans 6 bases. The CDR3 corresponds to CASSLAQGKATQYF. The DNA sequence is as follows: TGTGCCAGCAGCTTGGCGCAGGGGAAAGCGACCCAGTACTTC.